Following are 21 T cell receptor beta chains from one sample sequenced in a study of Graves' ophthalmopathy and Graves' hyperthyroidism (dated by TCRdb to the late 2010s). These reads were obtained on an Illumina HiSeq 2000. For repertoire sequencing, TCR beta CDR3 regions were amplified from RNA transcripts. A first-round RT-PCR used HTBI primers with the Qiagen OneStep RT-PCR kit, followed by a second-round multiplex PCR, size selection and purification. TCRdb redid the processing of the public reads, applying fastp at Q25 and MiXCR, and retained in-frame beta chains. For every CDR3 protein sequence, its rows merge into one entry that carries the most common genes and DNA. In this sample the table shows about 220,000 distinct CDR3 sequences, under 25% of which occur a single time. The ten largest clones represent about 40% of the sample. Material for sequencing was peripheral blood. These receptors were taken from a woman between 50 and 59 years old with Graves' ophthalmopathy. Donor details come from another sample of the same person, matched by shared clones.

This clonotype was seen only a few times. The chain joins TRBV29-1 to TRBJ2-2, with TRBD1 matching over 7 bases. After removal of 7 bases from V and 0 bases from J, the junction contained 5 bases not matched to a gene. The CDR3 is made up of 14 amino acids. CDR1 is SQVTM, CDR2 ANQGSEA, per germline. The CDR3 loop is CSGKQGSNTGELFF. For the CDR3, the DNA is TGCAGCGGCAAACAGGGGTCGAACACCGGGGAGCTGTTTTTT.

In this sample, this clonotype turned up many times. The chain joins TRBV20-1 to TRBJ2-7; no clear D gene. V lost 6 bases to trimming and J lost 0 bases, with 12 bases between them. In germline, CDR1 is DFQATT, CDR2 SNEGSKA (reference sequence). The CDR3 contains 13 residues. CDR3 region: CSALLDSSYEQYF. The CDR3 DNA reads as TGCAGTGCGCTCCTAGATAGCTCCTACGAGCAGTACTTC.

Only a few counts were recorded for this clonotype. V usage is TRBV29-1 and J usage is TRBJ2-7; no firm D call. The V end was cut by 2 bases, the J end by 6 bases, with 8 bases between. CDR3 length: 11 amino acids. Germline lookup yields CDR1 SQVTM and CDR2 ANQGSEA. CDR3 sequence: CSVEILREQYF. Written as DNA, the CDR3 is TGCAGCGTTGAAATACTTCGCGAGCAGTACTTC.

This clonotype was detected a few times. The rearrangement links TRBV7-6 to TRBJ1-3; D perhaps matches TRBD1 (5 bases). Germline CDR1 SGHVS, CDR2 FNYEAQ. V was shortened by 0 bases and J by 5 bases, with 11 bases between the two germline ends. This CDR3 has 15 residues. CDR3 region: CASSLAGQGRNTIYF. The CDR3 nucleotides read TGTGCCAGCAGCTTAGCAGGCCAGGGTAGAAACACCATATATTTT.

This chain's CDR3 is CASRRGTGNTEAFF. For the CDR3, the DNA is TGTGCCAGCAGACGAGGGACAGGGAACACTGAAGCTTTCTTT. This chain links TRBV28 with TRBJ1-1; 8 bases fit TRBD1. The length of the CDR3 is 14 residues. Germline values: CDR1 MDHEN, CDR2 SYDVKM. V gave up 6 bases and J gave up 1 base; unmatched junction bases: 4.

The CDR3 region has the DNA TGTGCCAGCATCCGTGCGTACGAGCAGTACTTC. Translation gives CASIRAYEQYF. The chain carries TRBV2 and TRBJ2-7; no definite D call. From germline, CDR1 is SNHLY and CDR2 FYNNEI. With 7 bases removed from V and 4 bases from J, the gap between germline ends came to 8 bases. This CDR3 comprises 11 residues.

This clonotype was seen ten or more times. The chain carries TRBV12-5 and TRBJ2-4; TRBD1 agrees at 8 bases. This CDR3 has 15 amino acids. With V trimmed by 3 bases and J by 4 bases, 5 bases remained unmatched. Germline V CDR1 and CDR2: LGHNT, FRNRAP. Written as DNA, the CDR3 is TGTGCTAGTGGTTTAGGACAGGGAGAGAAAAACATTCAGTACTTC. It codes for CASGLGQGEKNIQYF. Complete variable domain (other parts from reference TRBV12-5 and TRBJ2-4): DARVTQTPRHKVTEMGQEVTMRCQPILGHNTVFWYRQTMMQGLELLAYFRNRAPLDDSGMPKDRFSAEMPDATLATLKIQPSEPRDSAVYFCASGLGQGEKNIQYFGAGTRLSVL.

This clonotype was seen repeatedly, ten times or more. The rearrangement uses TRBV28 and TRBJ1-1; maybe TRBD1 (5 bases). Trimming shortened V by 6 bases and J by 4 bases, and 9 bases separated the two germline ends. CDR3 size: 12 residues. CDR1 is MDHEN, CDR2 SYDVKM, per germline. The chain's CDR3 is CASRLTVTEAFF. The DNA of the CDR3 is TGTGCCAGCAGACTGACAGTCACTGAAGCTTTCTTT.

The chain links TRBV30 to TRBJ2-5; D might be TRBD2 (5 bases). This CDR3 spans 14 amino acids. The germline V gene encodes CDR1 GTSNPN and CDR2 SVGIG (reference sequence). Trimming left V 0 bases short and J 5 bases short, with 13 bases between. CDR3 protein: CAWSVRGPQETQYF. CDR3 coding DNA: TGTGCCTGGAGTGTACGCGGGCCCCAGGAGACCCAGTACTTC.

This clonotype was seen repeatedly, ten times or more. The chain has TRBV24-1 and TRBJ2-7; D possibly matches TRBD1 or TRBD2 (5 bases each). Per the germline V gene, CDR1 is KGHDR and CDR2 is SFDVKD. The V gene lost 4 bases and the J gene lost 5 bases, with 14 bases spanning the gap. The CDR3 contains 14 residues. The CDR3 loop reads CATSDTGTPDEQYF. The CDR3 DNA sequence: TGTGCCACCAGTGACACCGGGACCCCTGACGAGCAGTACTTC.

Many counts were recorded for this clonotype. The rearrangement uses TRBV20-1 and TRBJ1-6; 11 bases are shared with TRBD1. The CDR3 has 16 amino acids. Germline trimming cut 5 bases from V and 1 base from J; bases unmatched to any gene: 4. Germline V lookup: CDR1 DFQATT, CDR2 SNEGSKA (reference sequence). In nucleotides, the CDR3 is TGCAGTGCTGGCGGGACAGGGGGGTCCTATAATTCACCCCTCCACTTT. It is translated as CSAGGTGGSYNSPLHF.

At least ten counts were recorded for this clonotype. The chain is built from TRBV4-2 and TRBJ1-2; D unclear. The V and J ends lost 1 base and 4 bases respectively, with 10 bases between them. This CDR3 is built from 14 residues. Germline CDR1 LGHNA, CDR2 YNFKEQ. The CDR3 sequence: CASSQVGILYGYTF. CDR3 bases: TGTGCCAGCAGCCAAGTGGGGATCCTCTATGGCTACACCTTC.

The CDR3 nucleotides read TGTGCCAGCGCCCATTTACTCGGGACAGGGTCAATCTATGGCTACACCTTC. Protein: CASAHLLGTGSIYGYTF. The chain has TRBV6-1 and TRBJ1-2; TRBD1 agrees at 9 bases. Germline CDR1 is MNHNS and CDR2 is SASEGT. J lost 4 bases, V lost 8 bases, and 17 bases had no gene match. The CDR3 has 17 amino acids.

This clonotype was counted many times. The chain couples TRBV6-5 to TRBJ1-5; perhaps TRBD1 as D (5 bases). The CDR3 totals 17 residues. Germline V gives CDR1 MNHEY, CDR2 SVGAGI. V dropped 0 bases and J dropped 5 bases, with 17 bases sitting between them. Written as DNA, the CDR3 is TGTGCCAGCAGTTACTCGAAAAGGGTCCAGGGAGATCAGCCCCAGCATTTT. This translates into CASSYSKRVQGDQPQHF.

This clonotype was recorded many times. This rearrangement joins TRBV12-3 or TRBV12-4 to TRBJ1-2; D unclear. This CDR3 is built from 13 residues. Trimming took 5 bases from V and 2 from J, leaving 9 bases between them. Written as DNA, the CDR3 is TGTGCCAGCAGTAGGACGGGGAACTATGGCTACACCTTC. It encodes CASSRTGNYGYTF.

The gene calls are TRBV6-1 and TRBJ1-1; tentatively, D is TRBD1 (5 bases). This CDR3 contains 16 residues. The V and J ends lost 6 bases and 2 bases respectively, with 19 bases between them. Germline V gene sequence: CDR1 MNHNS, CDR2 SASEGT. The CDR3 sequence is CASRNPPGTGNTEAFF. CDR3 coding DNA: TGTGCCAGCAGGAACCCGCCGGGGACGGGAAACACTGAAGCTTTCTTT.

A word on this clonotype: A read error may be the cause here, since a much bigger clone is one base away. The chain couples TRBV20-1 to TRBJ2-5; 10 nucleotides agree with TRBD2. The CDR3 is 14 amino acids. The junction had 5 bases not matched to a gene; V was cut back by 3 bases and J by 4 bases. Germline CDR1 and CDR2: DFQATT and SNEGSKA (reference sequence). CDR3 bases: TGCAGTGCTAGGGCTAGCGGGAGAAGAGAGACCCAGTACTTC. It is translated as CSARASGRRETQYF.

This clonotype was detected ten times or more. The rearrangement uses TRBV2 and TRBJ1-1; D is perhaps TRBD1 (5 bases). Trimming took off 7 bases at V and 0 bases at J, with 12 bases between the two ends. Germline assignment: CDR1 SNHLY and CDR2 FYNNEI. The CDR3 has 14 residues. CDR3 region: CASNRGALNTEAFF. DNA for the CDR3: TGTGCCAGCAATCGCGGGGCACTGAACACTGAAGCTTTCTTT.

V and J are TRBV28 and TRBJ2-2, with D maybe TRBD1 (5 bases). CDR3 size: 17 residues. Germline values: CDR1 MDHEN, CDR2 SYDVKM. Trimming took 7 bases from V and 0 from J, leaving 18 bases between them. CDR3 nucleotides: TGTGCCAGCAACTTCGGGTCAGGGCTCACGAACACCGGGGAGCTGTTTTTT. The encoded protein is CASNFGSGLTNTGELFF.

This clonotype has ten or more counts. The chain carries TRBV2 and TRBJ1-5; D remains unclear. Between the trimmed V and J ends, which lost 2 bases and 5 bases, there was a span of 10 bases. The CDR3 has 14 residues. Germline loops: CDR1 SNHLY, CDR2 FYNNEI. This chain's CDR3 is CASSETKRDQPQHF. DNA for the CDR3: TGTGCCAGCAGTGAAACGAAAAGGGATCAGCCCCAGCATTTT.

Comment on this clonotype: A much larger clone differs by one base, so this may be a read error. The CDR3 reads CASSSSGKTNEQYF. CDR3 DNA sequence: TGTGCCAGCAGTTCTAGCGGGAAAACCAACGAGCAGTACTTC. The rearrangement uses TRBV28 and TRBJ2-7, with 9 bases that match TRBD2. V trimming: 4 bases; J trimming: 5 bases; junction bases outside the gene matches: 6. In germline, CDR1 is MDHEN, CDR2 SYDVKM. The CDR3 totals 14 residues.